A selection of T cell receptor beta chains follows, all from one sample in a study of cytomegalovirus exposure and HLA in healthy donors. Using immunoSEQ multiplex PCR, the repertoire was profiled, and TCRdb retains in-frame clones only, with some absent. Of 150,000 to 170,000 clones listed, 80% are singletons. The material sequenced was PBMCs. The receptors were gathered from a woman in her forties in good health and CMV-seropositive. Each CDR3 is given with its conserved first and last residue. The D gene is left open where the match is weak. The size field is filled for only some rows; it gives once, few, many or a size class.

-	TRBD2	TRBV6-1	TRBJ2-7	TGTGCCAGCAGACCGGGACTAGACTACGAGCAGTACTTC	CASRPGLDYEQYF
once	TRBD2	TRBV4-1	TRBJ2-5	TGCGCCAGCAGCGTTGGACTAGCGGGATCGTACCAAGAGACCCAGTACTTC	CASSVGLAGSYQETQYF
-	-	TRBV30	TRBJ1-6	TGTGCCTGGAGTGCCGCAGGGAATTCACCCCTCCACTTT	CAWSAAGNSPLHF
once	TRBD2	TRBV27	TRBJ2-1	TGTGCCAGCAGTAAACCTAGCGGGAGGAATGAGCAGTTCTTC	CASSKPSGRNEQFF
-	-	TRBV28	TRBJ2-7	TGTGCCAGCAGTTTATGGCTGGGGACTCAAGCGGGCGAGCAGTACTTC	CASSLWLGTQAGEQYF
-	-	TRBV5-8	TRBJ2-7	TGTGCCAGCAGCGACTTGGGCGGGATAAGGTCCTACGAGCAGTACTTC	CASSDLGGIRSYEQYF
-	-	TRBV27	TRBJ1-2	TGTGCCAGCAGTTTAAGGTTCCAGGGCTATTCGAGCTATGGCTACACCTTC	CASSLRFQGYSSYGYTF
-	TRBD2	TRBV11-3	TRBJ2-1	TGTGCCAGCAGCCGGGGGGGAGCGGGAGTCGTCGGTGAGCAGTTCTTC	CASSRGGAGVVGEQFF
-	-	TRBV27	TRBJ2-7	TGTGCCAGCAGTTTATCGTACAGCTACGAGCAGTACTTC	CASSLSYSYEQYF
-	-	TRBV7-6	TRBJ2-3	TGTGCCAGCAGCCTCTCGGGGGAAAGCACAGATACGCAGTATTTT	CASSLSGESTDTQYF
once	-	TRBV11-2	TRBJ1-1	TGTGCCAGCAGCTTAGCCGGGGGCACTGAAGCTTTCTTT	CASSLAGGTEAFF
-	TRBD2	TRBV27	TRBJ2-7	TGTGCCAGCAGTTTACGGGAGGGTTACGAGCAGTACTTC	CASSLREGYEQYF
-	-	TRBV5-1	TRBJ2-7	TGCGCCAGCAGCTTGATGACAGGTGGACCCTACGAGCAGTACTTC	CASSLMTGGPYEQYF
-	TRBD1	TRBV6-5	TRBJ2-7	TGTGCCAGCAGTTACTCCGGGACAGGGACCACCTACGAGCAGTACTTC	CASSYSGTGTTYEQYF
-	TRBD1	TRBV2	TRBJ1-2	TGTGCCAGCAGTGAAGTGGGACAGCTCTATGGCTACACCTTC	CASSEVGQLYGYTF
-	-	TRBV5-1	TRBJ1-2	TGCGCCAGCAGCCTTGGAGGGGCAGGAAACTATGGCTACACCTTC	CASSLGGAGNYGYTF
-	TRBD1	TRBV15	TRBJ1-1	TGTGCCACCAGCAGAGATAAAACAGGGGATCCTGAAGCTTTCTTT	CATSRDKTGDPEAFF
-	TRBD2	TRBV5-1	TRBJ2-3	TGCGCCAGCAGCTCCGGACTAGCGGGAGGTCCTCGGGATACGCAGTATTTT	CASSSGLAGGPRDTQYF
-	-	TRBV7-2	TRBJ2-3	TGTGCCAGCAGCCCCAGGAGGAGACTCACAGATACGCAGTATTTT	CASSPRRRLTDTQYF
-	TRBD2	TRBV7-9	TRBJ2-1	TGTGCCAGCAGCCCTCCGGGACTAGCGGCGAACAATGAGCAGTTCTTC	CASSPPGLAANNEQFF
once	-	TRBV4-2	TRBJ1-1	TGTGCCAGCAGCCTCGGACTTAACACTGAAGCTTTCTTT	CASSLGLNTEAFF
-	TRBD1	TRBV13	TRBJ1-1	TGTGCCAGCAGTCATCGACAGGGGGCAGGAACTGAAGCTTTCTTT	CASSHRQGAGTEAFF
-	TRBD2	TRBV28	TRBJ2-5	TGTGCCAGCAGCTTGGGGATAGCGGGTCACGGGGAGACCCAGTACTTC	CASSLGIAGHGETQYF
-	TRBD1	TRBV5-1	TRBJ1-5	TGCGCCAGCAGCCTGACTCCGGGACAGGTCAATCAGCCCCAGCATTTT	CASSLTPGQVNQPQHF
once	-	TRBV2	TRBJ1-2	TGTGCCAGCAGTGAATTTCTAGGTGCTAACTATGGCTACACCTTC	CASSEFLGANYGYTF
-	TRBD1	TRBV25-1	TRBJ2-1	TGTGCCAGCAGTGGGACAGGGGGCATGAGGAATGAGCAGTTCTTC	CASSGTGGMRNEQFF
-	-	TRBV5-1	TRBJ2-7	TGCGCCAGCAGCGTCCAGGGCTTATCTCCCACCTACGAGCAGTACTTC	CASSVQGLSPTYEQYF
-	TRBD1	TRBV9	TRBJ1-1	TGTGCCAGCAGCATGACAGGGACCTCAACTGAAGCTTTCTTT	CASSMTGTSTEAFF
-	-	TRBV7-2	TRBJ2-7	TGTGCCAGCAGCTTAATAAACGAGCAGTACTTC	CASSLINEQYF
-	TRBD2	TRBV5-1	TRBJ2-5	TGCGCCAGCAGCTTGGAGCTAGCGGGAGTTGCAGAGACCCAGTACTTC	CASSLELAGVAETQYF
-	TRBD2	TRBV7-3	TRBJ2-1	TGTGCCAGCAGCCCCGCCGGAACTAGCGGGCCATACAATGAGCAGTTCTTC	CASSPAGTSGPYNEQFF
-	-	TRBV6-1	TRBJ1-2	TGTGCCAGCAGTGAACATGCGGCTAACTATGGCTACACCTTC	CASSEHAANYGYTF
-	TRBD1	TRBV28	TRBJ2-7	TGTGCCAGCAGTGGACAGGGGGTTTACGAGCAGTACTTC	CASSGQGVYEQYF
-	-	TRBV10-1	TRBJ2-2	TGCGCCAGCAGTGAGAGACTGAACACCGGGGAGCTGTTTTTT	CASSERLNTGELFF
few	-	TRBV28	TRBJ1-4	TGTGCCAGCAACCCTCTCGGGGCAGGGGCGGGCGAAAAACTGTTTTTT	CASNPLGAGAGEKLFF
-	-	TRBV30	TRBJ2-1	TGTGCCTGGAGTGTCATCTACAATGAGCAGTTCTTC	CAWSVIYNEQFF
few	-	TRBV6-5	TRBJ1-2	TGTGCCAGCAGTTCCCGGGACTATGGCTACACCTTC	CASSSRDYGYTF
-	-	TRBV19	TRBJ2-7	TGTGCCAGTGCGATCGGAGGGTCCTCCTACGAGCAGTACTTC	CASAIGGSSYEQYF
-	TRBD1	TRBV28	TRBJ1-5	TGTGCCAGCAGTTATGGGACAGGGAGCAATCAGCCCCAGCATTTT	CASSYGTGSNQPQHF
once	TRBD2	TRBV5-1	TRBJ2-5	TGCGCCAGCAGCCCAAGAGCGGGGATGATCCAAGAGACCCAGTACTTC	CASSPRAGMIQETQYF
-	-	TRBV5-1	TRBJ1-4	TGCGCCAGCAGCACTACAACTAATGAAAAACTGTTTTTT	CASSTTTNEKLFF
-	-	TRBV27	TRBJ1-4	TGTGCCAGCAGTTTATCGTTTACACGTGAAAAACTGTTTTTT	CASSLSFTREKLFF
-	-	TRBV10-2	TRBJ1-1	TGCGCCAGCATGCCCATCAAGCGGACCCACAAAGGCCGGGACACTGAAGCTTTCTTT	CASMPIKRTHKGRDTEAFF
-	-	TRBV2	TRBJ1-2	TGTGCCAGCAGTCAGGGGCTAGACGGCTACACCTTC	CASSQGLDGYTF
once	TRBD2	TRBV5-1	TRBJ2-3	TGCGCCAGCAGCGGTGGTAGCGGGATCCCGGGGGGGACAGATACGCAGTATTTT	CASSGGSGIPGGTDTQYF
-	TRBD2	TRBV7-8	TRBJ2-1	TGTGCCAGCAGCTCTCTAAGCGGGAGGGCCAATGAGCAGTTCTTC	CASSSLSGRANEQFF
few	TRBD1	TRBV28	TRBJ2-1	TGTGCCAGCAGTTTGAACGACAGGGTCAGGTACAATGAGCAGTTCTTC	CASSLNDRVRYNEQFF
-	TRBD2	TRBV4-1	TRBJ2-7	TGCGCCAGCAGCCAAGATGATAGCGGGAGAAGATACGAGCAGTACTTC	CASSQDDSGRRYEQYF